This T cell receptor (beta chain) derives from a study of blood T cells in healthy people across ages. This clonotype has ten or more counts. Its target is not known. Alongside a J-beta primer mix, a sample-barcoded 5' primer served in a second PCR lasting about 7 to 11 cycles. A template-switch adaptor with 12 random nucleotides tagged each cDNA molecule. TCRdb itself ran the 5' RACE reads through MiXCR, one entry per CDR3 protein. The table has approximately 1,000,000 distinct CDR3 sequences, 35% to 40% seen once. The study's findings and limits: Per million T cells, TCR beta diversity dropped about linearly as age rose.

The germline V gene has CDR1 ENHRY and CDR2 SYGVKD. The CDR3 extends over 10 amino acids. V was shortened by 10 bases and J by 2 bases, with 4 bases between the two germline ends. This rearrangement joins TRBV10-3 to TRBJ2-3; D uncertain. Sequenced sample: blood. The receptor was isolated from a man younger than 35 in good health. The CDR3 reads CANFTDTQYF. The CDR3 nucleotides are TGTGCCAACTTCACAGATACGCAGTATTTT.